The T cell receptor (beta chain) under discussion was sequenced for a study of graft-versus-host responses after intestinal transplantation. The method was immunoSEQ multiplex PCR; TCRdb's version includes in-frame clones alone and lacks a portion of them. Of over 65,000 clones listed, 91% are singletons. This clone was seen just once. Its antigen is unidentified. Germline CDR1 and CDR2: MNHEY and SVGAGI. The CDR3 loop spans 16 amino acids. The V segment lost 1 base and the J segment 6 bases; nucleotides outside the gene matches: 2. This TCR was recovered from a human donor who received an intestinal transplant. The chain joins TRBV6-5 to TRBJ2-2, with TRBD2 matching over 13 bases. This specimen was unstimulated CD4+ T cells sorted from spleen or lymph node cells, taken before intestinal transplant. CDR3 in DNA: TGTGCCAGCAGTTACTTGGGACTAGCGGGGTCCGGGGAGCTGTTTTTT. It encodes CASSYLGLAGSGELFF.